The 10 T cell receptor beta chains below were found in one sample sequenced in a study of cytomegalovirus exposure and HLA in healthy donors (dated by TCRdb to about 2017). The method behind the library was the immunoSEQ multiplex PCR assay. The multiplex PCR relied on a mix of 60 forward primers for TCR Vbeta segments and 13 reverse primers for TCR Jbeta segments. TCRdb retrieved this table from immuneACCESS and kept in-frame rearrangements only. Not all clones are present; in checked studies, unresolved V genes account for under half, and no reason is known for the remainder. The sample contains 150,000 to 200,000 clones, about four fifths of them found a single time. In total, the top ten clones hold 0.5% of the sample. Input material: PBMCs. The receptors were gathered from a woman in her 50s in good health and CMV-seronegative.

The CDR3 coding sequence is TGTGCCAGTAGTATGCGACAGGATAGCCTCACAGATACGCAGTATTTT. Its protein product is CASSMRQDSLTDTQYF. This chain links TRBV19 with TRBJ2-3, with D possibly being TRBD1 (6 bases). Trimming left V 3 bases short and J 2 bases short, with 15 bases between. From germline, CDR1 is LNHDA and CDR2 SQIVND (reference sequence). The CDR3 runs 16 residues. The full variable domain, in which reference TRBV19 and TRBJ2-3 provide the parts outside the CDR3, is DGGITQSPKYLFRKEGQNVTLSCEQNLNHDAMYWYRQDPGQGLRLIYYSQIVNDFQKGDIAEGYSVSREKKESFPLTVTSAQKNPTAFYLCASSMRQDSLTDTQYFGPGTRLTVL.

V usage is TRBV29-1 and J usage is TRBJ2-5; possible D gene TRBD2, 5 bases. Germline V gene sequence: CDR1 SQVTM, CDR2 ANQGSEA. The CDR3 runs 15 residues. Trimming took off 4 bases at V and 1 base at J, with 16 bases between the two ends. The CDR3 protein is CSVGPPGNGQETQYF. CDR3 nucleotide sequence: TGCAGCGTTGGTCCCCCCGGGAACGGCCAAGAGACCCAGTACTTC. The full variable domain, in which reference TRBV29-1 and TRBJ2-5 provide the parts outside the CDR3, is SAVISQKPSRDICQRGTSLTIQCQVDSQVTMMFWYRQQPGQSLTLIATANQGSEATYESGFVIDKFPISRPNLTFSTLTVSNMSPEDSSIYLCSVGPPGNGQETQYFGPGTRLLVL.

This chain connects TRBV6-5 to TRBJ1-5; no clear D. The CDR3 contains 14 residues. CDR1 MNHEY and CDR2 SVGAGI come from the germline V gene. The V end lost 4 bases, the J end lost 5 bases, and 12 bases lay between the germline ends. The CDR3 reads CASSSQFPYQPQHF. In nucleotides, the CDR3 is TGTGCCAGCAGTTCACAGTTTCCCTATCAGCCCCAGCATTTT.

This rearrangement joins TRBV2 to TRBJ2-3; TRBD2 is a possible D gene (6 bases). Germline V CDR1 and CDR2: SNHLY, FYNNEI. V lost 6 bases, J lost 0 bases, and 25 bases lay in between. The CDR3 covers 19 residues. CDR3 DNA: TGTGCCAGCAGGTACCCTAGTTCGGGGGTAGCCACTAGCACAGATACGCAGTATTTT. As protein: CASRYPSSGVATSTDTQYF.

The chain uses TRBV5-1 and TRBJ2-7; TRBD1 matches 8 bases. The CDR3 loop spans 15 amino acids. After removal of 0 bases from V and 2 bases from J, the junction contained 4 bases not matched to a gene. The germline V gene has CDR1 SGHRS and CDR2 YFSETQ. The CDR3 is CASSLVGTGAYEQYF. CDR3 DNA sequence: TGCGCCAGCAGCTTGGTAGGGACAGGAGCCTACGAGCAGTACTTC.

This clone has a handful of counts. The chain recombines TRBV5-1 with TRBJ1-3; no clear D gene. The CDR3 has 16 residues. Trimming removed 0 bases from V and 1 base from J, with 11 bases in between. Germline V CDR1 and CDR2: SGHRS, YFSETQ. DNA for the CDR3: TGCGCCAGCAGCTTGGAGCCAGGCAGTTCTGGAAACACCATATATTTT. It codes for CASSLEPGSSGNTIYF.

The chain is built from TRBV6-1 and TRBJ1-5; D remains unclear. The ends were cut back, 1 base at V and 6 bases at J, with 13 bases in the middle. CDR3 length equals 15 residues. The germline gives CDR1 MNHNS, CDR2 SASEGT. The CDR3 spells CASSEGRPGVQPQHF. DNA of the CDR3: TGTGCCAGCAGTGAAGGCCGCCCGGGTGTTCAGCCCCAGCATTTT.

The rearrangement uses TRBV5-6 and TRBJ1-4; D not resolved. Germline V gene sequence: CDR1 SGHDT, CDR2 YYEEEE. CDR3 length: 12 amino acids. Trimming cost V 2 bases and J 6 bases, with 5 bases left between them. This CDR3 reads CASSLLHEKLFF. The CDR3 coding sequence is TGTGCCAGCAGCTTACTACATGAAAAACTGTTTTTT. The variable domain in full, completed from reference TRBV5-6 and TRBJ1-4, reads DAGVTQSPTHLIKTRGQQVTLRCSPKSGHDTVSWYQQALGQGPQFIFQYYEEEERQRGNFPDRFSGHQFPNYSSELNVNALLLGDSALYLCASSLLHEKLFFGSGTQLSVL.

This rearrangement joins TRBV29-1 to TRBJ2-7; unclear D gene. In germline, CDR1 is SQVTM, CDR2 ANQGSEA. The CDR3 totals 12 residues. The V and J ends lost 4 bases and 2 bases respectively, with 9 bases between them. This chain's CDR3 is CSVGAATYEQYF. For the CDR3, the DNA is TGCAGCGTTGGGGCCGCCACCTACGAGCAGTACTTC.

A remark on this clone: The same CDR3 can be traced to other DNA sequences in this sample. The chain couples TRBV9 to TRBJ2-1, with D perhaps TRBD2 (5 bases). Germline lookup yields CDR1 SGDLS and CDR2 YYNGEE. The CDR3 is made up of 15 amino acids. V lost 3 bases and J 4 bases, leaving 14 bases between the germline ends. The CDR3 is CASSARTPGYNEQFF. In DNA form, the CDR3 reads TGTGCCAGCAGCGCACGGACTCCCGGTTACAATGAGCAGTTCTTC.